The clone carrying this T cell receptor (beta chain) occurred once. These data come from a study of shared clonotypes between healthy human individuals. In the study overall: Per-donor plates numbered three CD4 naive, three CD4 memory, two CD8 naive and one CD8 memory.

Deep was the level at which the assay was run. The assay was immunoSEQ multiplex PCR, and TCRdb's table has in-frame clones only and misses some. The table lists approximately 2.5 million clones, 90% to 95% of them singletons. Germline CDR1 is SGHRS and CDR2 is YFSETQ. Trimming removed 0 bases at V and 5 bases at J, with 0 bases between. The CDR3 is 11 amino acids. J is TRBJ2-4 and V is TRBV5-1; D gene uncertain. The material sequenced was naive CD4+ T cells from PBMCs. The subset denotes: CD45RA+ positively selected. This receptor was identified in a man in his late teens or twenties in good health. Some clones in this sample may be carry-over from other donors' samples. Written as DNA, the CDR3 is TGCGCCAGCAGCTTGGAAAACATTCAGTACTTC. It is translated as CASSLENIQYF.